The present T cell receptor (beta chain) was sequenced within a study of blood T cell repertoires in COVID-19. Study-wide background: PBMCs, B-cell-depleted T cells, or T cells were the source of the cDNA or gDNA that made up the material.

The method was immunoSEQ multiplex PCR; TCRdb's version includes in-frame clones alone and lacks a portion of them. The table includes 310,000 or so clones, just over 90% detected once. The V and J ends lost 4 bases and 2 bases respectively, with 10 bases between them. Germline lookup yields CDR1 SGHKS and CDR2 YYEKEE (reference sequence). The length of the CDR3 is 15 residues. Source material: peripheral blood. This chain uses TRBV5-5 with TRBJ2-6; D remains ambiguous. The origin of this receptor is a woman in her 30s with COVID-19, enrolled during active disease. CDR3 in amino acids: CASSQPQAGANVLTF. In DNA, the CDR3 is TGTGCCAGCAGCCAACCCCAGGCTGGGGCCAACGTCCTGACTTTC.